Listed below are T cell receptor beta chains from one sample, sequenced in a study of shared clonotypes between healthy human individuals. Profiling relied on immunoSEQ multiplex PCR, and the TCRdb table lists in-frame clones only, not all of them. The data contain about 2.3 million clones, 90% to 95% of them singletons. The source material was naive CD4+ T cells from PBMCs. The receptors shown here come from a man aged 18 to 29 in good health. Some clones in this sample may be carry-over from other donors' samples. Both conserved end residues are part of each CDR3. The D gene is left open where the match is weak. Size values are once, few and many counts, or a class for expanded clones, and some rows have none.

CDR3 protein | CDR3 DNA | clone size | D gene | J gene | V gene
CASSQDGVGGGYQPQHF | TGTGCCAGCAGCCAAGATGGAGTCGGGGGCGGTTATCAGCCCCAGCATTTT | once | . | TRBJ1-5 | TRBV4-2
CASSSGRNYGYTF | TGTGCCAGCAGCAGTGGACGGAACTATGGCTACACCTTC | . | . | TRBJ1-2 | TRBV28
CASSLFPPGQGYEQYF | TGTGCCAGCAGCTTATTCCCACCGGGACAGGGCTACGAGCAGTACTTC | . | TRBD1 | TRBJ2-7 | TRBV5-6
CASSETGRDEQFF | TGTGCCAGCAGTGAGACGGGGAGGGATGAGCAGTTCTTC | . | TRBD2 | TRBJ2-1 | TRBV2
CATSIGTAGNIQYF | TGTGCCACCAGCATAGGGACAGCGGGAAACATTCAGTACTTC | . | . | TRBJ2-4 | TRBV15
CASSQEASVPNKNIQYF | TGTGCCAGCAGCCAAGAGGCGTCGGTCCCAAATAAAAACATTCAGTACTTC | . | . | TRBJ2-4 | TRBV4-2
CASSYKRGLTDTQYF | TGTGCCAGCAGTTACAAAAGGGGCCTCACAGATACGCAGTATTTT | . | . | TRBJ2-3 | TRBV6-5
CAIEDRARPHEQYF | TGTGCCATCGAGGATAGGGCCAGGCCCCACGAGCAGTACTTC | . | . | TRBJ2-7 | TRBV10-3
CASSPPGTYGQYF | TGTGCCAGCAGCCCCCCAGGGACCTACGGGCAGTACTTC | . | . | TRBJ2-7 | TRBV7-2
CAWSVGHSGNTIYF | TGTGCCTGGAGTGTGGGACACTCTGGAAACACCATATATTTT | . | . | TRBJ1-3 | TRBV30
CATSRPPGAYNEQFF | TGTGCCACCAGCAGACCCCCTGGGGCCTACAATGAGCAGTTCTTC | . | . | TRBJ2-1 | TRBV15
CASSPTSGGSYEQYF | TGTGCCAGCAGCCCGACTAGCGGGGGTTCCTACGAGCAGTACTTC | . | TRBD2 | TRBJ2-7 | TRBV7-2
CASSKDIGTYEQYF | TGTGCCAGCAGCAAGGACATAGGAACCTACGAGCAGTACTTC | . | . | TRBJ2-7 | TRBV21-1
CASSLRWGLAGARKNIQYF | TGTGCCAGCAGTTTGAGATGGGGACTAGCGGGAGCCCGCAAAAACATTCAGTACTTC | once | TRBD2 | TRBJ2-4 | TRBV28
CASSKGTSGSIHNEQFF | TGCGCCAGCAGCAAAGGGACTAGCGGGAGTATCCACAATGAGCAGTTCTTC | . | TRBD2 | TRBJ2-1 | TRBV5-1
CASSFDPAGLGTGELFF | TGCGCCAGCAGCTTCGACCCAGCGGGATTGGGGACCGGGGAGCTGTTTTTT | . | TRBD2 | TRBJ2-2 | TRBV5-1
CASSVRGGDEKLFF | TGTGCCAGCAGCGTAAGGGGAGGCGATGAAAAACTGTTTTTT | . | . | TRBJ1-4 | TRBV9
CASRSGTNTGELFF | TGCGCCAGCAGAAGCGGGACGAACACCGGGGAGCTGTTTTTT | once | TRBD2 | TRBJ2-2 | TRBV10-1
CASTEGGGGPYGYTF | TGTGCCAGCACCGAGGGGGGCGGGGGCCCGTATGGCTACACCTTC | . | . | TRBJ1-2 | TRBV28
CATLPDSGANVLTF | TGTGCCACCCTACCCGACTCTGGGGCCAACGTCCTGACTTTC | . | . | TRBJ2-6 | TRBV2
CASSRLSGQGLNYGYTF | TGTGCCAGCAGCCGGCTGAGTGGACAGGGCTTAAACTATGGCTACACCTTC | . | TRBD1 | TRBJ1-2 | TRBV11-1
CASSLGLAHEQYF | TGCGCCAGCAGCCTGGGACTAGCTCACGAGCAGTACTTC | once | TRBD2 | TRBJ2-7 | TRBV5-1
CAWRGTGGWSYGYTF | TGTGCCTGGAGAGGGACAGGGGGGTGGAGCTATGGCTACACCTTC | . | TRBD1 | TRBJ1-2 | TRBV30
CASSLAFPDTQYF | TGTGCCAGCTCCCTAGCCTTCCCAGATACGCAGTATTTT | . | . | TRBJ2-3 | TRBV18
CASSLQEYGNTIYF | TGTGCCAGCAGTTTACAGGAATATGGAAACACCATATATTTT | . | . | TRBJ1-3 | TRBV28
CASSVGWRSNTEAFF | TGTGCCAGCAGTGTTGGATGGAGGTCGAACACTGAAGCTTTCTTT | . | . | TRBJ1-1 | TRBV6-4
CASSYGYSNQPQHF | TGTGCCAGCAGTTACGGGTATAGCAATCAGCCCCAGCATTTT | few | . | TRBJ1-5 | TRBV28
CASSVKRRETQYF | TGTGCCAGCAGTGTAAAACGTCGCGAGACCCAGTACTTC | . | . | TRBJ2-5 | TRBV2
CAWNPWGDSNQPQHF | TGTGCCTGGAACCCGTGGGGGGACAGCAATCAGCCCCAGCATTTT | . | . | TRBJ1-5 | TRBV30
CASSLAKKQRAF | TGCGCCAGCAGCCTAGCAAAGAAGCAAAGGGCCTTC | . | . | TRBJ2-7 | TRBV4-1
CASRYQGAGQPQHF | TGCGCCAGCAGATACCAGGGCGCAGGTCAGCCCCAGCATTTT | . | . | TRBJ1-5 | TRBV5-1
CASSLRQRNYGYTF | TGTGCCAGCAGTTTGCGGCAGCGCAACTATGGCTACACCTTC | once | . | TRBJ1-2 | TRBV28
CASSLGGQGYNEQFF | TGTGCCAGCAGCTTGGGGGGACAGGGCTACAATGAGCAGTTCTTC | . | TRBD1 | TRBJ2-1 | TRBV5-5